This T cell receptor beta chain was observed in a study of T cells in Graves' hyperthyroidism and ophthalmopathy. Study background: Pretreatment peripheral blood was obtained at initial diagnosis.

The CDR3 sequence is 16 residues long. Trimming stripped 2 bases from V and 5 bases from J, with 20 bases between. The germline V gene has CDR1 SGHRS and CDR2 YFSETQ. There were TCR beta CDR3 regions amplified from RNA transcripts. A set of HTBI primers served as the primers for a first-round RT-PCR of the TCR CDR3. Via MiXCR, TCRdb re-called the multiplex PCR reads, giving one row per CDR3 protein. The table has about 550,000 distinct CDR3 sequences, less than 25% seen once. Any patient presenting with uncontrolled infection, other autoimmune disease, pregnancy or lactation was left out. This clonotype was seen at least ten times.

The chain links TRBV5-1 to TRBJ2-7, with D perhaps TRBD2 (5 bases). This TCR came from a man between 18 and 29 years old with Graves' hyperthyroidism. What was sequenced was blood. CDR3 loop: CASSFLGLSAGDEQYF. The CDR3 nucleotides read TGCGCCAGCAGCTTCCTCGGACTTTCGGCAGGCGACGAGCAGTACTTC.